One and the same sample provided the 3 T cell receptor beta chains below, sequenced in a study of blood T cells in healthy people across ages. Through a sample-barcoded 5' primer and a J-beta primer mix, a second PCR was run for about 6 to 11 cycles. TCRdb reprocessed the 5' RACE reads via MiXCR and lists one record per CDR3 protein. The table records about 930,000 distinct CDR3 sequences, almost 30% of them present only once. A further study also used this sample, focusing on T cells of mothers and their children.

The sequenced material came from blood. These receptors all come from a woman between 40 and 55 years old in good health.

This chain joins TRBV18 and TRBJ2-5; 7 bases fit TRBD1. Germline V gene lookup returns CDR1 KGHSH and CDR2 LQKENI. The CDR3 has 16 residues. V gave up 6 bases and J gave up 6 bases; unmatched junction bases: 16. DNA for the CDR3: TGTGCCAGCTCTCTAGAATGGACAGGAAGTCGACAGACCCAGTACTTC. Translation: CASSLEWTGSRQTQYF.

This clonotype was observed a few times. One base away lies a much larger clone, so this may be a sequencing read error. The rearrangement links TRBV12-3 or TRBV12-4 to TRBJ2-1; perhaps TRBD1 as D (5 bases). The tail of the sequence fits TRBJ2-7 better, so the J call may be wrong. This CDR3 spans 13 amino acids. The DNA of the CDR3 is TGTGCCAGCACCCCCTCCCTGGACAATGAGCAGTACTTC. Translating it yields CASTPSLDNEQYF.

The chain links TRBV11-2 to TRBJ1-2; 7 bases are a match to TRBD1. The CDR3 covers 13 residues. Germline assignment: CDR1 SGHAT and CDR2 FQNNGV. Trimming at V came to 1 base and at J to 8 bases, leaving 4 bases not matched to a gene. In nucleotides, the CDR3 is TGTGCCAGCAGCTTAGGACGGACAGGCGGCTACACCTTC. This gives the protein CASSLGRTGGYTF.